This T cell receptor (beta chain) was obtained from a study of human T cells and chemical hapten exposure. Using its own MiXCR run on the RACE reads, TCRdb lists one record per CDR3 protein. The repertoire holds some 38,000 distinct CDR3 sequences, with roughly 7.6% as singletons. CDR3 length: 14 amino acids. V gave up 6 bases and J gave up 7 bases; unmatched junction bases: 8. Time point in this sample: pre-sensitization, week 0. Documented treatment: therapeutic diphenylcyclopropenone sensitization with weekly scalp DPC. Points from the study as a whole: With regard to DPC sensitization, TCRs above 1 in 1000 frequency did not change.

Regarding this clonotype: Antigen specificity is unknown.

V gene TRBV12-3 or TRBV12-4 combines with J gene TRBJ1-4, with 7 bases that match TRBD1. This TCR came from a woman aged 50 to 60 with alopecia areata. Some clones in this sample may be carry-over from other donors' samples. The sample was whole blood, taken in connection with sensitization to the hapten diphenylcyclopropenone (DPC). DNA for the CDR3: TGTGCCAGCAGCCGGACAGGTGTAGGTGAAAAACTGTTTTTT. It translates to CASSRTGVGEKLFF.